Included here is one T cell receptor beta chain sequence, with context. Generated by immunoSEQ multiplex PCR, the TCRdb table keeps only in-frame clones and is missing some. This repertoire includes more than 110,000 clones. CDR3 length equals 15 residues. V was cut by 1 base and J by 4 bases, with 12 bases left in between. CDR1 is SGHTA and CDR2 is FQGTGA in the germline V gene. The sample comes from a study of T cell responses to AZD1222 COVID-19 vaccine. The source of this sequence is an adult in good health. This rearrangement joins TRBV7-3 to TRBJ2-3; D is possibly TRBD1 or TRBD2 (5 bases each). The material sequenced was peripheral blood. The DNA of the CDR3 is TGTGCCAGCAGCTTAAACGGGGCCCAACCAGATACGCAGTATTTT. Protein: CASSLNGAQPDTQYF.